This T cell receptor beta chain originates from a study of shared clonotypes between healthy human individuals. The overall study: Plates per donor: three CD4 naive, three CD4 memory, two CD8 naive, one CD8 memory.

Study-wide points: What naive subsets generally showed was a larger estimated richness than memory subsets showed.

This clone came up once. The antigen remains undetermined. At deep level, the assay was performed. As processed by the authors: Junction-only sequences without quality scores came from ImmunoSEQ, so filtering differed. Clones were sequenced by immunoSEQ multiplex PCR, and TCRdb holds only the in-frame ones, with some missing. V and J calls and clone size are given by that table; D and trimming were obtained from the DNA. There are about 1.1 million clones in the sample; more than 75% occur only once, and 0.5% to 0.6% lies in the top ten. Germline V gives CDR1 SGHVS, CDR2 FQNEAQ. The CDR3 consists of 15 residues. V was shortened by 1 base and J by 2 bases, with 12 bases between the two germline ends.

The rearrangement joins TRBV7-8 to TRBJ2-7; no clear D. Source material: memory CD4+ T cells from PBMCs. Documented subset: CD45RA-negative fraction. The origin of this receptor is a man younger than 35 in good health. Some clones in this sample may be carry-over from other donors' samples. This CDR3 reads CASSLESGEAYEQYF. CDR3 coding DNA: TGTGCCAGCAGCTTAGAATCAGGAGAGGCCTACGAGCAGTACTTC.